These 19 T cell receptor beta chains were sequenced from one sample in a study of blood T cell repertoires in COVID-19. Here immunoSEQ multiplex PCR was the method, and the copy in TCRdb shows in-frame clones only, minus some. Among hundreds of thousands of clones listed, roughly 79% were seen once. The sample consisted of peripheral blood. Source of these receptors: a woman older than 75 with acute or convalescent COVID-19.

This sequence joins TRBV7-9 and TRBJ1-3; D is ambiguous. This CDR3 is 13 amino acids long. V lost 5 bases, J lost 6 bases, and 11 bases lay in between. CDR1 SEHNR and CDR2 FQNEAQ come from the germline V gene (reference sequence). CDR3 region: CASSHRVLNTIYF. The CDR3, as DNA: TGTGCCAGCAGCCACCGGGTCCTAAACACCATATATTTT. Based on the CDR3 plus reference TRBV7-9 and TRBJ1-3, the full variable domain is DTGVSQNPRHKITKRGQNVTFRCDPISEHNRLYWYRQTLGQGPEFLTYFQNEAQLEKSRLLSDRFSAERPKGSFSTLEIQRTEQGDSAMYLCASSHRVLNTIYFGEGSWLTVV.

The genes are TRBV19 and TRBJ2-1; 8 bases fit TRBD2. Germline CDR1 LNHDA, CDR2 SQIVND (reference sequence). J lost 4 bases, V lost 11 bases, and 16 bases had no gene match. This CDR3 is 16 amino acids long. The CDR3 reads CAAAGGGYRTYNEQFF. The DNA of the CDR3 is TGTGCCGCAGCCGGGGGGGGGTATCGAACATACAATGAGCAGTTCTTC.

The rearrangement joins TRBV5-1 to TRBJ2-6, with TRBD1 matching 8 bases. With 4 bases clipped from V and 2 bases from J, the junction kept 5 bases outside the gene matches. CDR3 length equals 16 residues. Germline V gene sequence: CDR1 SGHRS, CDR2 YFSETQ. The CDR3 loop is CASSPDRAAGANVLTF. CDR3 sequence (DNA): TGCGCCAGCAGCCCGGACAGGGCTGCTGGGGCCAACGTCCTGACTTTC.

This rearrangement joins TRBV4-2 to TRBJ2-5; 8 bases match TRBD2. V gave up 4 bases and J gave up 5 bases; unmatched junction bases: 3. The CDR3 sequence is 13 residues long. CDR1 and CDR2 (germline): LGHNA, YNFKEQ. The CDR3 is CASSPQRGETQYF. CDR3 coding DNA: TGTGCCAGCAGCCCCCAGCGGGGGGAGACCCAGTACTTC.

The J gene is TRBJ1-4, the V gene TRBV28, with D possibly being TRBD1 (5 bases). Germline V gene lookup returns CDR1 MDHEN and CDR2 SYDVKM. V lost 3 bases and J 6 bases, leaving 11 bases between the germline ends. CDR3 size: 14 residues. The CDR3, as DNA: TGTGCCAGCAGTTTCAGGGATGGGGATGAAAAACTGTTTTTT. This codes for CASSFRDGDEKLFF.

The V gene is TRBV7-9, the J gene TRBJ1-4; D is undetermined. The V and J ends lost 1 base and 1 base respectively, with 10 bases between them. The CDR3 spans 16 residues. Germline values: CDR1 SEHNR, CDR2 FQNEAQ (reference sequence). This CDR3 reads CASSLVGTRTNEKLFF. For the CDR3, the DNA is TGTGCCAGCAGCTTAGTGGGCACCAGAACTAATGAAAAACTGTTTTTT.

The rearrangement links TRBV10-3 to TRBJ1-5; 7 bases are shared with TRBD1. V lost 6 bases, J lost 3 bases, and 5 bases stayed unmatched. Per germline, CDR1 ENHRY and CDR2 SYGVKD. CDR3 size: 14 residues. The CDR3 DNA reads as TGTGCCATCAGCGAGACAGGGAACAATCAGCCCCAGCATTTT. Translating it yields CAISETGNNQPQHF.

The genes are TRBV9 and TRBJ2-1; TRBD2 agrees at 7 bases. The CDR3 runs to 12 residues. With 0 bases clipped from V and 13 bases from J, the junction kept 4 bases outside the gene matches. From germline, CDR1 is SGDLS and CDR2 YYNGEE. As DNA, the CDR3 is TGTGCCAGCAGCGTAGTGGGGGGGAGACAGTTCTTC. Residues: CASSVVGGRQFF.

The chain links TRBV2 to TRBJ1-5; possible D gene TRBD1, 5 bases. Germline CDR1 is SNHLY and CDR2 is FYNNEI. Trimming shortened V by 4 bases and J by 1 base, and 8 bases separated the two germline ends. This CDR3 comprises 14 residues. Here the CDR3 DNA reads TGTGCCAGCAGTGGGACAATAAGCAATCAGCCCCAGCATTTT. Translation: CASSGTISNQPQHF.

V usage is TRBV18 and J usage is TRBJ1-1; 8 bases map to TRBD1. Germline V gene sequence: CDR1 KGHSH, CDR2 LQKENI. The CDR3 extends over 15 amino acids. V shed 3 bases, J shed 8 bases, and the junction held 11 bases outside the gene matches. The CDR3 loop is CASSPGTGRHPEAFF. The CDR3 nucleotides are TGTGCCAGCTCACCCGGGACAGGACGACACCCCGAAGCTTTCTTT.

This chain links TRBV3-1 (or the pseudogene TRBV3-2) with TRBJ2-1; tentatively, D is TRBD2 (6 bases). Trimming took 1 base from V and 8 from J, leaving 12 bases between them. The CDR3 totals 14 residues. Germline-derived CDR1 and CDR2 are LGHDT and YNNKEL (reference sequence). DNA for the CDR3: TGTGCCAGCAGCCAAGCGGCAGGAGGGCATGAGCAGTTCTTC. It specifies CASSQAAGGHEQFF.

The V call is TRBV6-5, the J call TRBJ2-3, with TRBD1 matching 7 bases. CDR1 MNHEY and CDR2 SVGAGI come from the germline V gene. Trimming at V came to 3 bases and at J to 4 bases, leaving 7 bases not matched to a gene. The length of the CDR3 is 15 residues. The CDR3 region has the DNA TGTGCCAGCAGTTATTACAGGGGTTCTGCAGATACGCAGTATTTT. It encodes CASSYYRGSADTQYF.

The chain joins TRBV30 to TRBJ1-6, with D tentatively TRBD1 (6 bases). Trimming took off 2 bases at V and 7 bases at J, with 12 bases between the two ends. Looked up from germline, CDR1 is GTSNPN and CDR2 is SVGIG (reference sequence). The CDR3 runs 14 residues. Here the CDR3 DNA reads TGTGCCTGGAGTACCGGACAGTTCAATTCACCCCTCCACTTT. This sequence encodes CAWSTGQFNSPLHF.

V is TRBV18 and J is TRBJ1-1; D ambiguous. The CDR3 sequence is 13 residues long. Germline values: CDR1 KGHSH, CDR2 LQKENI. V gave up 3 bases and J gave up 4 bases, with 9 bases separating them. Here the CDR3 reads CASSPEEGTEAFF. CDR3 in DNA: TGTGCCAGCTCACCTGAAGAGGGCACTGAAGCTTTCTTT. Supplemented by reference TRBV18 and TRBJ1-1, the full variable domain reads NAGVMQNPRHLVRRRGQEARLRCSPMKGHSHVYWYRQLPEEGLKFMVYLQKENIIDESGMPKERFSAEFPKEGPSILRIQQVVRGDSAAYFCASSPEEGTEAFFGQGTRLTVV.

This clone was detected only once. V gene TRBV28 combines with J gene TRBJ2-1, with a weak D call TRBD2 (6 bases). The length of the CDR3 is 15 residues. The V gene lost 2 bases and the J gene lost 9 bases, with 17 bases spanning the gap. The germline gives CDR1 MDHEN, CDR2 SYDVKM. This CDR3 reads CASSLGAGSRSEQFF. CDR3 nucleotide sequence: TGTGCCAGCAGTTTAGGTGCGGGATCCCGAAGTGAGCAGTTCTTC.

The chain's CDR3 is CASSTGTPTPDSPLHF. CDR3 nucleotides: TGTGCCAGCAGCACAGGGACCCCAACCCCGGATTCACCCCTCCACTTT. J is TRBJ1-6 and V is TRBV5-4; tentative D call: TRBD1 (6 bases). Trimming took off 4 bases at V and 8 bases at J, with 19 bases between the two ends. Looked up from germline, CDR1 is SGHNT and CDR2 is YYREEE (reference sequence). The CDR3 loop spans 16 amino acids.

This chain links TRBV5-1 with TRBJ1-6; possibly TRBD1 for D (6 bases). The germline V and J ends were trimmed by 2 bases and 4 bases, with 10 bases remaining between them. This CDR3 contains 15 residues. CDR1 and CDR2 (germline): SGHRS, YFSETQ. In DNA, the CDR3 is TGCGCCAGCAGCTTCAGGGGTGCTTATAATTCACCCCTCCACTTT. Translating it yields CASSFRGAYNSPLHF.

The V gene is TRBV18, the J gene TRBJ2-1, with TRBD1 matching over 11 bases. Germline V lookup: CDR1 KGHSH, CDR2 LQKENI. Trimming took 4 bases from V and 7 from J; bases not matched to a gene: 6. This CDR3 has 15 residues. This CDR3 is CASSLGTGGRNEQFF. The CDR3 DNA reads TGTGCCAGCTCACTAGGGACAGGGGGTAGGAATGAGCAGTTCTTC.

This clone appeared once. The chain combines TRBV28 with TRBJ2-3, with TRBD2 as a possible D gene (5 bases). The V end was cut by 1 base, the J end by 6 bases, with 17 bases between. Germline CDR1 is MDHEN and CDR2 is SYDVKM. The CDR3 totals 16 residues. The CDR3 DNA reads TGTGCCAGCAGTTTATCGGCTAGCAGCAAACGCGATACGCAGTATTTT. Translating gives CASSLSASSKRDTQYF.